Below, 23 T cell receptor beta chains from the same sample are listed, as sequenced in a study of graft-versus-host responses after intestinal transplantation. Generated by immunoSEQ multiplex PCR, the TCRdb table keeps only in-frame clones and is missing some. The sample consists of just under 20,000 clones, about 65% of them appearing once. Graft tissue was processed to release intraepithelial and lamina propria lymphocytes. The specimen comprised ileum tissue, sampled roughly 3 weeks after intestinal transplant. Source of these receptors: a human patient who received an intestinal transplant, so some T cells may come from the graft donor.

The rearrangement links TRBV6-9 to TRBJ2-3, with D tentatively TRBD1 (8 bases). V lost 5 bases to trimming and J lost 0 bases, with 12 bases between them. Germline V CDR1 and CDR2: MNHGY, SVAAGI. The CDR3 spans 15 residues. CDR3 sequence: CASSEQGGSTDTQYF. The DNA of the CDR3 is TGTGCCAGCAGTGAACAGGGGGGGAGCACAGATACGCAGTATTTT.

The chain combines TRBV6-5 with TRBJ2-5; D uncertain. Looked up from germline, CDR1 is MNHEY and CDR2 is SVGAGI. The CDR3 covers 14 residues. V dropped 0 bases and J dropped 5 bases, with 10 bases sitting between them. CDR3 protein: CASSYSAGRETQYF. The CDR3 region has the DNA TGTGCCAGCAGTTACTCTGCCGGTCGGGAGACCCAGTACTTC.

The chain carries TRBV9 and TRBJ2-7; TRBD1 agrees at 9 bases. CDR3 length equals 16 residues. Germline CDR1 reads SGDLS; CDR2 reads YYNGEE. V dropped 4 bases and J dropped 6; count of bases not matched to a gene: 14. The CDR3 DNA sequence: TGTGCCAGCAGCTATACCCCCGGGACAGGGATTTCCGAGCAGTACTTC. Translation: CASSYTPGTGISEQYF.

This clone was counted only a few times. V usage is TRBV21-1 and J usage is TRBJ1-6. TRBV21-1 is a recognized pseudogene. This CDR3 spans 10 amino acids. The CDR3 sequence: CASTRGPLHF. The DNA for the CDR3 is TGTGCCAGCACGCGGGGACCCCTCCACTTT.

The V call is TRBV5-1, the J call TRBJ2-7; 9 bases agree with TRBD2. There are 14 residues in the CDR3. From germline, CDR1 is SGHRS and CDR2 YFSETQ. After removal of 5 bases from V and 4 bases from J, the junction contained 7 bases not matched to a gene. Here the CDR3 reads CASRSSGSVYEQYF. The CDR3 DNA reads TGCGCCAGCAGAAGTAGCGGGAGTGTTTACGAGCAGTACTTC.

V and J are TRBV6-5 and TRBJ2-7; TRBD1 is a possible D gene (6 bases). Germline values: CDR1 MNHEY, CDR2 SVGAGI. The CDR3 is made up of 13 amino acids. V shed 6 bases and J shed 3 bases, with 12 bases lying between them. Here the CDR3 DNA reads TGTGCCAGCAGGAGGGACAAGGACTACGAGCAGTACTTC. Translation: CASRRDKDYEQYF.

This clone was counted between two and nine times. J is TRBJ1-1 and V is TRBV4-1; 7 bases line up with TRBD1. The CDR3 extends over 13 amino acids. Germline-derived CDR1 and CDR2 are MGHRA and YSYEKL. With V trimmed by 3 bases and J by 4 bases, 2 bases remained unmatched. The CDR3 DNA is TGCGCCAGCAGCCACGCAGGGGGCACTGAAGCTTTCTTT. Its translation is CASSHAGGTEAFF.

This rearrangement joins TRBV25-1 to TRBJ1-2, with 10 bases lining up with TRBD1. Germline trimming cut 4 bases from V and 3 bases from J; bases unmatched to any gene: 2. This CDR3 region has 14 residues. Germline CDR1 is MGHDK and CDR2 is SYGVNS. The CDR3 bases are TGTGCCAGCAGTGGACAGGGGGCAGACTATGGCTACACCTTC. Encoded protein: CASSGQGADYGYTF.

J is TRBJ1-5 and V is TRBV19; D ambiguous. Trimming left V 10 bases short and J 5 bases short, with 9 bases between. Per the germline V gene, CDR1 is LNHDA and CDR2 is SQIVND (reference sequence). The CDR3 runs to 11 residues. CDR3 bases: TGTGCCAATCCCATTGATCAGCCCCAGCATTTT. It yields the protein CANPIDQPQHF.

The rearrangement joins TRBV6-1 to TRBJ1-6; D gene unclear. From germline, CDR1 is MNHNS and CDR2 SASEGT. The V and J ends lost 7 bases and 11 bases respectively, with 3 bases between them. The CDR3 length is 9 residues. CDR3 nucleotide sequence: TGTGCCAGCAAGCCACCCCTCCACTTT. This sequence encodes CASKPPLHF.

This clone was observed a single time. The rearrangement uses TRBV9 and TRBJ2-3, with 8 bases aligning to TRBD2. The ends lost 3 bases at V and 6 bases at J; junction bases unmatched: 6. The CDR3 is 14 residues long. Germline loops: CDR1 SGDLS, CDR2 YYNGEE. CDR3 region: CASSGPGGWDTQYF. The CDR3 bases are TGTGCCAGCAGCGGCCCGGGGGGGTGGGATACGCAGTATTTT.

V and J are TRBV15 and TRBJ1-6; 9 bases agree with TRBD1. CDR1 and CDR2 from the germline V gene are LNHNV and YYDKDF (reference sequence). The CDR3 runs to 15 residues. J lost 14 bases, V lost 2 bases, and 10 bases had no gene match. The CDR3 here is CATSRTGTGQPTLHF. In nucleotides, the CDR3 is TGTGCCACCAGCAGAACCGGGACAGGGCAACCGACCCTCCACTTT. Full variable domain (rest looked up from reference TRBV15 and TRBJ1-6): DAMVIQNPRYQVTQFGKPVTLSCSQTLNHNVMYWYQQKSSQAPKLLFHYYDKDFNNEADTPDNFQSRRPNTSFCFLDIRSPGLGDTAMYLCATSRTGTGQPTLHFGNGTRLTVT.

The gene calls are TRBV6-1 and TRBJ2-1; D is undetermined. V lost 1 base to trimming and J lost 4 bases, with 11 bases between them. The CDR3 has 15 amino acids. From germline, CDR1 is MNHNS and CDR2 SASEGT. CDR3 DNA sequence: TGTGCCAGCAGTGAAGAGATCCCCCAGTACAATGAGCAGTTCTTC. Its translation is CASSEEIPQYNEQFF.

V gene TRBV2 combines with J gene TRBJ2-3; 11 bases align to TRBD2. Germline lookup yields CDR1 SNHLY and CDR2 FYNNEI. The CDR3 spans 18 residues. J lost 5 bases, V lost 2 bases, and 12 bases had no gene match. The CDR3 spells CASSEFLATSGARDTQYF. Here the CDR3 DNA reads TGTGCCAGCAGTGAATTTTTGGCGACTAGCGGGGCTAGAGATACGCAGTATTTT.

CDR3 nucleotides: TGTGCCAGCAGGTCCCAGGCGACCGAAAACATTCAGTACTTC. This encodes CASRSQATENIQYF. The chain is built from TRBV2 and TRBJ2-4; D unclear. Trimming stripped 6 bases from V and 5 bases from J, with 14 bases between. The CDR3 length is 14 residues. CDR1 is SNHLY and CDR2 is FYNNEI in the germline V gene. The full variable domain, completed using reference TRBV2 and TRBJ2-4, is EPEVTQTPSHQVTQMGQEVILRCVPISNHLYFYWYRQILGQKVEFLVSFYNNEISEKSEIFDDQFSVERPDGSNFTLKIRSTKLEDSAMYFCASRSQATENIQYFGAGTRLSVL.

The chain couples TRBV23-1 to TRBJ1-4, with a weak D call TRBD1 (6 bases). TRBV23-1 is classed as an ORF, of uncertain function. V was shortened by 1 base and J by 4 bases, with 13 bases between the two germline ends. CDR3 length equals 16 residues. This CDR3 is CASSQLKDSLNEKLFF. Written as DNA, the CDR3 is TGCGCCAGCAGTCAATTAAAGGACAGCCTTAATGAAAAACTGTTTTTT.

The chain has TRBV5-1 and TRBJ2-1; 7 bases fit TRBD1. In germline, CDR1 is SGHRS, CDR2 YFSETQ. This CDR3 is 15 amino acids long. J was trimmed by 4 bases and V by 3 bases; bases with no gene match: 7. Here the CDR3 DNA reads TGCGCCAGCAGCTCATCCGGGACAGCTTACAATGAGCAGTTCTTC. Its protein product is CASSSSGTAYNEQFF.

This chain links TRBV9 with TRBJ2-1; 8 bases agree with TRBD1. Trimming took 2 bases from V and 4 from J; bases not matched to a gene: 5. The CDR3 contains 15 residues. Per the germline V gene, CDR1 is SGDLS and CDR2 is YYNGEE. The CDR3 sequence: CASSVYRGEYNEQFF. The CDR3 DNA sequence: TGTGCCAGCAGCGTCTACAGGGGGGAGTACAATGAGCAGTTCTTC. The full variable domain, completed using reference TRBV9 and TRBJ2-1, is DSGVTQTPKHLITATGQRVTLRCSPRSGDLSVYWYQQSLDQGLQFLIQYYNGEERAKGNILERFSAQQFPDLHSELNLSSLELGDSALYFCASSVYRGEYNEQFFGPGTRLTVL.

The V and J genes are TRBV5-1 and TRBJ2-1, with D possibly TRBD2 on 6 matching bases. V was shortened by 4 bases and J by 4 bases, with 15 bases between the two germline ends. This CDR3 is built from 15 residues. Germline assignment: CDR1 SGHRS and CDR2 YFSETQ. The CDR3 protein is CASSAGPFLYNEQFF. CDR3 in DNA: TGCGCCAGCAGCGCGGGACCCTTTTTATACAATGAGCAGTTCTTC. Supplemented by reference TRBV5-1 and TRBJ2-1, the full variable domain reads KAGVTQTPRYLIKTRGQQVTLSCSPISGHRSVSWYQQTPGQGLQFLFEYFSETQRNKGNFPGRFSGRQFSNSRSEMNVSTLELGDSALYLCASSAGPFLYNEQFFGPGTRLTVL.

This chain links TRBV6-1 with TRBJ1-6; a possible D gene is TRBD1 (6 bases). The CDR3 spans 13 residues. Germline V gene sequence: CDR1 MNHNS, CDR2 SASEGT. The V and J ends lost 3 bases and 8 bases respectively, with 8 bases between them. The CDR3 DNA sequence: TGTGCCAGCAGTGAGGGGGCTTATTCACCCCTCCACTTT. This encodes CASSEGAYSPLHF.

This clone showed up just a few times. CDR3 bases: TGTGCCAGCAGCTTGGGGGCTTCGCGGGGTCTAGATACGCAGTATTTT. Residues: CASSLGASRGLDTQYF. J is TRBJ2-3 and V is TRBV5-5; D may be TRBD2 (6 bases). The germline V gene has CDR1 SGHKS and CDR2 YYEKEE (reference sequence). With 0 bases removed from V and 5 bases from J, the gap between germline ends came to 16 bases. This CDR3 spans 16 amino acids. Together with reference TRBV5-5 and TRBJ2-3, the CDR3 gives the full variable domain: DAGVTQSPTHLIKTRGQQVTLRCSPISGHKSVSWYQQVLGQGPQFIFQYYEKEERGRGNFPDRFSARQFPNYSSELNVNALLLGDSALYLCASSLGASRGLDTQYFGPGTRLTVL.

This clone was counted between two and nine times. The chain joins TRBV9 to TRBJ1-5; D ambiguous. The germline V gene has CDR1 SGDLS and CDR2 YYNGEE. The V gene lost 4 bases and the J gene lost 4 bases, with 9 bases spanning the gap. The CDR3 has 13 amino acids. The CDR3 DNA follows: TGTGCCAGCAGCCTATCCCATAATCAGCCCCAGCATTTT. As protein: CASSLSHNQPQHF.

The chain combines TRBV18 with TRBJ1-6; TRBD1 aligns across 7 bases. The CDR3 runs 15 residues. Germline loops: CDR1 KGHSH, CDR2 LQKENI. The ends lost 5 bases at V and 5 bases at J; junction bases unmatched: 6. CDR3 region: CASSFVQGDNSPLHF. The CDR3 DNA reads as TGTGCCAGCTCATTTGTCCAGGGGGATAATTCACCCCTCCACTTT.